A single sample is the source of the 3 T cell receptor beta chains below, sequenced in a study of shared clonotypes between healthy human individuals. Data came from immunoSEQ multiplex PCR; TCRdb stores just in-frame clones and leaves some out. In the table there are some 2 million clones, 85% to 95% of which are singletons. The sequenced material came from naive CD4+ T cells sorted from blood. Noted subset: CD45RA+ positively selected. These receptors all come from a man between 18 and 35 years old in good health.

V and J are TRBV5-4 and TRBJ2-5; 12 bases are shared with TRBD1. Trimming cost V 3 bases and J 0 bases; bases outside gene matches: 6. Germline CDR1 and CDR2: SGHNT and YYREEE (reference sequence). CDR3 length equals 17 residues. The CDR3 DNA sequence: TGTGCCAGCAGCTCGCCGGGGACAGGGGGCTACCAAGAGACCCAGTACTTC. Translated, it gives CASSSPGTGGYQETQYF.

This sequence joins TRBV5-6 and TRBJ1-6; D is uncertain. The CDR3 sequence is 13 residues long. The ends were cut back, 4 bases at V and 7 bases at J, with 9 bases in the middle. Germline values: CDR1 SGHDT, CDR2 YYEEEE. The CDR3 sequence: CASSPGRNSPLHF. In nucleotides, the CDR3 is TGTGCCAGCAGCCCAGGACGCAATTCACCCCTCCACTTT.

The chain joins TRBV6-1 to TRBJ2-7, with 9 bases identical to TRBD1. CDR3 size: 14 residues. Germline V lookup: CDR1 MNHNS, CDR2 SASEGT. V shed 4 bases, J shed 6 bases, and the junction held 7 bases outside the gene matches. CDR3 bases: TGTGCCAGCAGTGGTCCGGGACAGGGTGCCGAGCAGTACTTC. This encodes CASSGPGQGAEQYF.